The text below deals with one TCR beta chain. Its antigen remains unidentified. These data originate in a study of vaccination and CD4 T cells after COVID-19. Overall study context: Post-COVID samples were collected a median about 94 days following diagnosis, spanning 35 to 161. Samples after vaccination came a median approximately 66 days past dose two, ranging 14 to 241.

Sequencing of DNA taken from cultured CD4+ T cells relied on the Oncomine TCR Beta short-read assay. TCRdb recomputed calls from the PCR reads with MiXCR, one row per CDR3 protein. The repertoire has about 20,000 distinct CDR3 sequences, less than 55% of them found once; the top ten carry 2.5% to 3.5%. Treatment noted: roughly ten-day PBMC culture with coronavirus spike peptide pools or control peptides (ViraFEST assay). ViraFEST stimulated the growth of antigen-specific T cells using peptide pools and subsequently profiled their TCRs by sequencing. Culture proceeded for around 11 days, and CD4+ T cells were then isolated by negative selection. The source is a human donor who had recovered from COVID-19. This sample comprised CD4+ T cells from blood, cultured in vitro, obtained after SARS-CoV-2 vaccination.

CDR3 loop: CASSLVGSGASTDTQYF. The CDR3 nucleotides are TGTGCCAGCAGCTTAGTAGGGTCGGGAGCTAGCACAGATACGCAGTATTTT. The chain carries TRBV7-2 and TRBJ2-3; D perhaps matches TRBD2 (6 bases). Germline assignment: CDR1 SGHTA and CDR2 FQGNSA. The CDR3 runs 17 residues. Deletions cut 1 base from V and 0 bases from J, with 14 bases between.